These 7 T cell receptor beta chains share one sample of origin, sequenced in a study of breast tumors, draining lymph nodes, adjacent tissues. TCRdb fed the multiplex PCR reads into MiXCR, producing one record per CDR3 protein. The data show approximately 210,000 distinct CDR3 sequences, with less than 35% seen just once and about 3.3% held by the top ten. Samples came from axillary lymph nodes draining the breast cancer. Sequenced input: axillary lymph node tissue. The receptors shown here come from a female donor with breast cancer. Some clones in this sample may be carry-over from other donors' samples.

Remarks on this clonotype: This may arise from a read error, as a much more abundant clone is one base away. The CDR3 does not end in the conserved phenylalanine or tryptophan, so this is likely a read error. V gene TRBV7-2 combines with J gene TRBJ2-7; D is uncertain. Looked up from germline, CDR1 is SGHTA and CDR2 is FQGNSA. This CDR3 is built from 15 residues. V was cut by 3 bases and J by 3 bases, with 15 bases left in between. CDR3 amino acids: CASSFKVSSLYEQYL. The CDR3 region has the DNA TGTGCCAGCAGCTTCAAGGTGAGCAGCCTCTACGAGCAGTACCTC.

This clonotype was counted at least ten times. The chain recombines TRBV6-1 with TRBJ2-3, with D possibly TRBD1 on 6 matching bases. V was pared by 6 bases and J by 6 bases, with 16 bases between. The CDR3 contains 14 residues. The germline V gene has CDR1 MNHNS and CDR2 SASEGT. The CDR3 coding sequence is TGTGCCAGCAGGCCCCTGGGGGCCATGGATACGCAGTATTTT. Protein product: CASRPLGAMDTQYF.

This clonotype was observed a few times. The CDR3 protein is CASSPTKTQYF. CDR3 sequence (DNA): TGTGCCAGCAGTCCAACGAAGACCCAGTACTTC. J is TRBJ2-5 and V is TRBV6-2 or TRBV6-3; D uncertain. Trimming took 5 bases from V and 6 from J, leaving 7 bases between them. CDR1 is MNHEY, CDR2 SVGEGT, per germline. The CDR3 runs 11 residues.

This clonotype was seen a handful of times. With a much larger clone just one base away, this may be a read error. The V call is TRBV9, the J call TRBJ1-6; no definite D call. CDR3 size: 14 residues. CDR1 and CDR2 from the germline V gene are SGDLS and YYNGEE. CDR3 in DNA: TGTGCCAGCGGGCCGGGCCTCTATAATTCACCCCTCCCCTTT. Its protein product is CASGPGLYNSPLPF.

This clonotype was found many times. The rearrangement uses TRBV4-3 and TRBJ2-7; the D is unclear. V was cut by 0 bases and J by 0 bases, with 9 bases left in between. Germline V lookup: CDR1 LGHNA, CDR2 YSLEER. The CDR3 runs to 15 residues. CDR3 protein: CASSQDNPTSYEQYF. Here the CDR3 DNA reads TGCGCCAGCAGCCAAGATAACCCAACCTCCTACGAGCAGTACTTC.

The chain is built from TRBV5-1 and TRBJ1-4; TRBD1 aligns across 10 bases. V dropped 4 bases and J dropped 7; count of bases not matched to a gene: 7. From germline, CDR1 is SGHRS and CDR2 YFSETQ. The CDR3 spans 15 residues. For the CDR3, the DNA is TGCGCCAGCAGCGAAACGGGACAGGGGAGTGAAAAACTGTTTTTT. Translation: CASSETGQGSEKLFF.

This clonotype occurred many times. V gene TRBV11-1 combines with J gene TRBJ2-3, with 11 bases aligning to TRBD2. The CDR3 sequence is 15 residues long. J was trimmed by 6 bases and V by 4 bases; bases with no gene match: 6. The germline CDR1 and CDR2 sequences are SGHAT and FQDESV (reference sequence). The CDR3 loop is CASSSASGRLDTQYF. The CDR3 DNA reads TGTGCCAGCAGCTCGGCTAGCGGGAGGCTGGATACGCAGTATTTT.